This T cell receptor (beta chain) was profiled in a study of blood T cell repertoires in COVID-19. About the study: Sites across the United States, Italy and Spain contributed samples from acute and convalescent COVID-19.

CDR3 length: 16 amino acids. Trimming stripped 5 bases from V and 5 bases from J, with 22 bases between. Germline lookup yields CDR1 SEHNR and CDR2 FQNEAQ (reference sequence). The protocol was immunoSEQ multiplex PCR, while the TCRdb copy is restricted to in-frame clones and leaves out a portion. The table shows tens of thousands of clones, with around 84% occurring only once. The TCR was taken from a man between 70 and 80 years old with active or convalescent COVID-19. Sequenced: peripheral blood. This chain joins TRBV7-9 and TRBJ2-7, with a weak D call TRBD2 (6 bases). DNA of the CDR3: TGTGCCAGCAGCCAAGCCGAGGGAGGTATAGGCCACGAGCAGTACTTC. This codes for CASSQAEGGIGHEQYF.